Below are 14 T cell receptor beta chains sequenced from a single sample in a study of post-analysis software for immune sequencing data (dated by TCRdb to between 2014 and 2017). Libraries were made using PCR. Sequencing was performed on an Illumina HiSeq 2500. To reduce PCR and sequencing biases, unique molecular identifiers were incorporated into the TCR beta cDNA libraries. TCRdb passed the public sequencing reads through fastp at Q25 and MiXCR, retaining productive beta sequences. Every distinct CDR3 protein forms one entry, paired with its most common genes and DNA. Within this sample are 150,000 or so distinct CDR3 sequences, with approximately 35% of them counted one time only. 25% to 35% of the sample belongs to the ten largest clones. The intended sense of this specimen's time point label: second blood draw from one MS patient after hematopoietic stem cell transplantation. This sample comprised blood, obtained after autologous hematopoietic stem cell transplantation. The receptor source for this set is a girl between 5 and 17 years old with multiple sclerosis. Donor details come from another sample of the same person, matched by shared clones.

The chain has TRBV24-1 and TRBJ2-5; 8 bases align to TRBD2. Germline V gene data show CDR1 as KGHDR and CDR2 as SFDVKD. The CDR3 contains 17 residues. The ends lost 4 bases at V and 0 bases at J; junction bases unmatched: 9. The CDR3 bases are TGTGCCACCAGTGACACGGGAGGGATCACGTACCAAGAGACCCAGTACTTC. Residues: CATSDTGGITYQETQYF.

The CDR3: CAISLGTASYEQYF. The DNA for the CDR3 is TGTGCCATCAGTCTCGGGACAGCATCCTACGAGCAGTACTTC. J is TRBJ2-7 and V is TRBV10-3; 7 bases line up with TRBD1. CDR3 length: 14 residues. V gave up 5 bases and J gave up 1 base; unmatched junction bases: 5. Germline loops: CDR1 ENHRY, CDR2 SYGVKD.

The rearrangement uses TRBV20-1 and TRBJ2-3, with D unclear. V was pared by 3 bases and J by 1 base, with 11 bases between. This CDR3 has 14 amino acids. Germline CDR1 reads DFQATT; CDR2 reads SNEGSKA (reference sequence). CDR3 protein: CSASAGTGTDTQYF. Written as DNA, the CDR3 is TGCAGTGCTAGCGCTGGAACGGGCACAGATACGCAGTATTTT.

The genes are TRBV7-2 and TRBJ2-3, with 7 bases identical to TRBD2. J was trimmed by 2 bases and V by 8 bases; bases with no gene match: 4. Germline V gene sequence: CDR1 SGHTA, CDR2 FQGNSA. The CDR3 has 13 amino acids. The CDR3 is CASAGVYTDTQYF. As DNA, the CDR3 is TGTGCCAGCGCGGGAGTATACACAGATACGCAGTATTTT.

V usage is TRBV28 and J usage is TRBJ1-2, with 9 bases lining up with TRBD1. CDR3 length equals 15 residues. Germline V gives CDR1 MDHEN, CDR2 SYDVKM. With V trimmed by 3 bases and J by 9 bases, 11 bases remained unmatched. The CDR3 region is CASSLSTGGTASYTF. DNA for the CDR3: TGTGCCAGCAGTTTGTCAACAGGGGGCACGGCGAGCTACACCTTC.

This clonotype was found a few times. V is TRBV28 and J is TRBJ2-4; weak D call: TRBD2 (5 bases). Trimming left V 5 bases short and J 10 bases short, with 21 bases between. The germline V gene encodes CDR1 MDHEN and CDR2 SYDVKM. This CDR3 comprises 15 residues. CDR3 residues: CASSRLGLSRGIQYF. In nucleotides, the CDR3 is TGTGCCAGCAGTCGCCTTGGGCTTAGCCGAGGGATTCAGTACTTC.

The J gene is TRBJ2-7, the V gene TRBV4-1, with D possibly being TRBD2 (5 bases). Germline lookup yields CDR1 MGHRA and CDR2 YSYEKL. The V and J ends lost 2 bases and 6 bases respectively, with 29 bases between them. This CDR3 has 19 residues. CDR3 in amino acids: CASSQYLRKRTFGPLEQYF. DNA of the CDR3: TGCGCCAGCAGCCAATACCTACGCAAGAGGACTTTCGGTCCTCTCGAGCAGTACTTC.

The chain couples TRBV28 to TRBJ2-5; 9 nucleotides line up with TRBD2. Germline CDR1 MDHEN, CDR2 SYDVKM. The CDR3 runs 15 residues. V gave up 6 bases and J gave up 2 bases; unmatched junction bases: 7. Here the CDR3 reads CASSLTGLAQETQYF. The CDR3 coding sequence is TGTGCCAGCAGCCTAACGGGACTAGCACAAGAGACCCAGTACTTC.

This clonotype has only a few counts. V usage is TRBV7-2 and J usage is TRBJ1-1; 10 bases line up with TRBD1. The germline V gene encodes CDR1 SGHTA and CDR2 FQGNSA. Trimming took 5 bases from V and 4 from J; bases not matched to a gene: 7. The CDR3 runs 15 residues. The chain's CDR3 is CASSRTGGISTEAFF. In DNA, the CDR3 is TGTGCCAGCAGCAGGACAGGGGGTATTTCCACTGAAGCTTTCTTT.

The chain couples TRBV25-1 to TRBJ1-2; D unresolved. V was cut by 8 bases and J by 3 bases, with 4 bases left in between. CDR1 is MGHDK and CDR2 is SYGVNS in the germline V gene. This CDR3 has 10 amino acids. The CDR3 coding sequence is TGTGCCAGCTTCCACTATGGCTACACCTTC. Translated: CASFHYGYTF.

In this sample, this clonotype turned up a few times. This sequence joins TRBV6-1 and TRBJ2-6; no definite D call. The germline V gene has CDR1 MNHNS and CDR2 SASEGT. There are 15 residues in the CDR3. V dropped 0 bases and J dropped 5 bases, with 8 bases sitting between them. The CDR3 region is CASSEATKRANVLTF. The CDR3 region has the DNA TGTGCCAGCAGTGAAGCGACGAAGAGGGCCAACGTCCTGACTTTC.

On this clonotype itself: At one boundary the junction diverges from the germline segment, which might be a read error. The chain couples TRBV20-1 to TRBJ1-3; D gene uncertain. Per the germline V gene, CDR1 is DFQATT and CDR2 is SNEGSKA (reference sequence). This CDR3 has 14 residues. The CDR3 spells CSAREGGSGNTIYF. The CDR3 region has the DNA TGCAGCGCTAGAGAGGGAGGCTCTGGAAACACCATATATTTT.

The CDR3 DNA reads TGTGCCAGCACTTTGCGGATCTCTGGGGCCAACGTCCTGACTTTC. It codes for CASTLRISGANVLTF. V and J are TRBV12-3 or TRBV12-4 and TRBJ2-6; no clear D gene. V lost 7 bases and J 0 bases, leaving 10 bases between the germline ends. The CDR3 loop spans 15 amino acids.

This chain uses TRBV7-9 with TRBJ2-5; D is perhaps TRBD1 or TRBD2 (5 bases each). V dropped 1 base and J dropped 11 bases, with 11 bases sitting between them. CDR1 is SEHNR and CDR2 is FQNEAQ in the germline V gene (reference sequence). The CDR3 runs to 12 residues. CDR3 in DNA: TGTGCCAGCAGCTTAGAACGGGACCCTCAGTACTTC. It is translated as CASSLERDPQYF.